This T cell receptor beta chain comes out of a study of blood T cell repertoires in COVID-19. Study-wide context: Acute-phase and convalescent COVID-19 samples originated in the United States, Italy and Spain. Nucleic acid was either cDNA or gDNA, and it came from T cells, B-cell-depleted T cells, or PBMCs.

Methods used by the authors: From reference gene primer amplification, estimates of nucleated cell counts were derived. TCRdb keeps only in-frame clones here, not all; method: immunoSEQ multiplex PCR. V, J and clone size reflect that table, while D and trimming were determined from the DNA. Among 200,000 to 300,000 clones listed, roughly four fifths were seen once. The V gene end was trimmed by 6 bases and the J gene end by 1 base; junction bases not matched to a gene: 5. The CDR3 loop spans 14 amino acids. The germline CDR1 and CDR2 sequences are LNHDA and SQIVND (reference sequence). In its sample, this clone was seen once.

This TCR was recovered from a man aged 80 or over with acute or convalescent COVID-19. This chain connects TRBV19 to TRBJ1-1, with 7 positions matching TRBD1. Sample: peripheral blood. The CDR3 reads CASRPGQANTEAFF. The CDR3 nucleotides read TGTGCCAGTAGACCAGGACAGGCGAACACTGAAGCTTTCTTT.